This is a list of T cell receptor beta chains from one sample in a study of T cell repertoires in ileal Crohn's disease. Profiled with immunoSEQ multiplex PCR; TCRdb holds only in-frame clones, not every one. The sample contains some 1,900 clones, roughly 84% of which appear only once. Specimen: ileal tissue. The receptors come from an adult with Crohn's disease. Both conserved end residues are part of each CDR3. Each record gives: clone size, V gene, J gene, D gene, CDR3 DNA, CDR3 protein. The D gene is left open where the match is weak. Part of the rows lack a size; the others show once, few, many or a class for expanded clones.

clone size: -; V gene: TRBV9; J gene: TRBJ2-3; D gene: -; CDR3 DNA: TGTGCCAGCAGCGCCTATAGAGGGGGATCGACAGATACGCAGTATTTT; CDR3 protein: CASSAYRGGSTDTQYF
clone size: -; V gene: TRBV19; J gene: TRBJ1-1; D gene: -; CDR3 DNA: TGTGCCAGTAGCCGGGGGGGCGGCACTGAAGCTTTCTTT; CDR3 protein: CASSRGGGTEAFF
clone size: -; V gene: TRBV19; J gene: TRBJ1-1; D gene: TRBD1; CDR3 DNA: TGTGCCAGTATACATCTCCGGACAGGGCCGAACACTGAAGCTTTCTTT; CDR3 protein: CASIHLRTGPNTEAFF
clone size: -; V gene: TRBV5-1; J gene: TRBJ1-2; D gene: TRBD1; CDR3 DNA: TGCGCCAGCAGCTTCGGACAGGGAGGTGGCTACACCTTC; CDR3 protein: CASSFGQGGGYTF
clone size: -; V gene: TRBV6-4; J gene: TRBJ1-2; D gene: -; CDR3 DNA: TGTGCCAGCAGTCACACCGGACTCGATGGCTACACCTTC; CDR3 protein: CASSHTGLDGYTF
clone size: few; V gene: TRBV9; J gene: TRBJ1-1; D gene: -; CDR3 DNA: TGTGCCAGCAGCGTAGACGACACCCTGGGGAACACTGAAGCTTTCTTT; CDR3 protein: CASSVDDTLGNTEAFF
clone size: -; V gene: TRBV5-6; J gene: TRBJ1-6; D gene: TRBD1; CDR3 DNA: TGTGCCAGCAGCTCGGCGGACCTGGGACAGGTGGTGTTTAGTTCACCCCTCCACTTT; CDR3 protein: CASSSADLGQVVFSSPLHF
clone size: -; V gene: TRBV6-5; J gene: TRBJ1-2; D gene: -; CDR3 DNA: TGTGCCAGCAGTTACTCAGGCGGGTCGGATGGCTACACCTTC; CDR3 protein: CASSYSGGSDGYTF
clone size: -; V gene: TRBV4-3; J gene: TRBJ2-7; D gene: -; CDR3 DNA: TGCGCCAGCAGCCAAGAATTTGGCAGCTCCTACGAGCAGTACTTC; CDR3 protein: CASSQEFGSSYEQYF
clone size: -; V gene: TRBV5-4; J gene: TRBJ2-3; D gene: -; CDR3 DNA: TGTGCCAGCAGCTTGGGAAGGGGGGGCCCAGATACGCAGTATTTT; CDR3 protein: CASSLGRGGPDTQYF
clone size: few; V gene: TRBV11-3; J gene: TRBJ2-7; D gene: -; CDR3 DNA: TGTGCCAGCAGCTTACCGGGAACCTACGAGCAGTACTTC; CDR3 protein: CASSLPGTYEQYF
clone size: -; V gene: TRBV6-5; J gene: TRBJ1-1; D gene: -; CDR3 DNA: TGTGCCAGCAGTTACTCGTATCTCGGAGAAACTGAAGCTTTCTTT; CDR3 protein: CASSYSYLGETEAFF
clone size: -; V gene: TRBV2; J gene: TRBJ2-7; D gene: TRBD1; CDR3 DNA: TGTGCCAGCAGTGAGGACCAGACAGGGTTTCACGAGCAGTACTTC; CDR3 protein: CASSEDQTGFHEQYF
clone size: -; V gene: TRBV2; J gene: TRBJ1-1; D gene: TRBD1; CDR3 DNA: TGTGCCAGCAGGGAGGGGGCCGCTTTCTTT; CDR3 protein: CASREGAAFF
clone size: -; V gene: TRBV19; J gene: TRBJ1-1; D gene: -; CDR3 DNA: TGTGCCAGTAGTCCAGGGGTAAGTGAAGCTTTCTTT; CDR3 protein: CASSPGVSEAFF
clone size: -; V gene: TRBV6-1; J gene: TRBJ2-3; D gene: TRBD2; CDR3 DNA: TGTGCCAGCTTTAGCGGGGGGGACACAGATACGCAGTATTTT; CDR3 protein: CASFSGGDTDTQYF
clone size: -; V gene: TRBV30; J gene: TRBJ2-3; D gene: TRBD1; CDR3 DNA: TGTGCCTGGAGTCCGGGGACAGGGCTCACAGATACGCAGTATTTT; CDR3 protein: CAWSPGTGLTDTQYF
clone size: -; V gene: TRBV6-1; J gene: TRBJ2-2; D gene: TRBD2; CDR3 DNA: TGTGCCAGCAGTGAAGGGACTAGCGGGGGGACCGGGGAGCTGTTTTTT; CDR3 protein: CASSEGTSGGTGELFF
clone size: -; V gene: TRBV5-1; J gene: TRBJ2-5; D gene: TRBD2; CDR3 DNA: TGCGCCAGCAGCCAGTGGGGCGGGGGGGCGGAGACCCAGTACTTC; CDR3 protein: CASSQWGGGAETQYF
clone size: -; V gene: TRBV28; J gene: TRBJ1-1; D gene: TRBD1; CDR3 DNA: TGTGCCAGCCATACTCAGGGGGTTGAAGCTTTCTTT; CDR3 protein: CASHTQGVEAFF
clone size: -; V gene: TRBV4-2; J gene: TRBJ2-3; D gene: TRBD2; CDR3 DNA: TGTGCCAGCAGCCCCCGGACTAGCGGGAACACAGATACGCAGTATTTT; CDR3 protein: CASSPRTSGNTDTQYF
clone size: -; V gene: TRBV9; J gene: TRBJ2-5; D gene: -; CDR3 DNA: TGTGCCAGCAGCCTCCGGTCCGGAGAGACCCAGTACTTC; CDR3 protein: CASSLRSGETQYF
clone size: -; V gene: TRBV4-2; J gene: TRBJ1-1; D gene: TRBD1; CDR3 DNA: TGTGCCAGCAGCCAAGTAGGGGGCCAGAACACTGAAGCTTTCTTT; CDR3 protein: CASSQVGGQNTEAFF
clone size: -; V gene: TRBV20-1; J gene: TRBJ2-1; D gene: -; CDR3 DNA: TGCAGTGCTAGCGCCGGGAATGAGCAGTTCTTC; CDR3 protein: CSASAGNEQFF
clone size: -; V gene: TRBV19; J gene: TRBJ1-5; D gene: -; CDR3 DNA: TGTGCCAGTAGGCAGGCCCCGACAGGCGCCAATCAGCCCCAGCATTTT; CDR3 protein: CASRQAPTGANQPQHF
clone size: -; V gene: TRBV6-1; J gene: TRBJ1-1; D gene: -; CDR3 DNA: TGTGCCAGCATCGGTCACACTGAAGCTTTCTTT; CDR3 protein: CASIGHTEAFF
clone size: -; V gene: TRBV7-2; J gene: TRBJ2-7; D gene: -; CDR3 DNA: TGTGCCAGCAGCTTAGTCGTCTATGGCGAGCAGTACTTC; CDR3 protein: CASSLVVYGEQYF
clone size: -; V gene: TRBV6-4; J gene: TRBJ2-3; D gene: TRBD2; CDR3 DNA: TGTGCCAGCAGTGAAGCGGGGGGTACAGATACGCAGTATTTT; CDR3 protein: CASSEAGGTDTQYF